The present T cell receptor beta chain was sequenced within a study of response to subunit inactivated influenza vaccine. TCRdb re-called the RT-PCR reads with MiXCR, one entry per CDR3 protein. The repertoire consists of more than 550,000 distinct CDR3 sequences, with approximately 12% occurring once and the leading ten covering roughly a tenth. This clonotype was detected only a few times. As yet, its antigen is unknown. Study-level findings and limits: Authors suggested seasonal influenza vaccinations each recruit few new T cells.

V lost 1 base and J 2 bases, leaving 13 bases between the germline ends. In germline, CDR1 is SGHRS, CDR2 YFSETQ. The length of the CDR3 is 15 residues. Sequenced here: PBMCs from blood, sampled on the day of vaccination. V usage is TRBV5-1 and J usage is TRBJ2-7; D might be TRBD2 (5 bases). The sequence was collected from a man between 50 and 59 years old who received an inactivated influenza vaccine. The CDR3 spells CASSLFLGRPYEQYF. The CDR3 region has the DNA TGCGCCAGCAGCTTGTTTCTGGGGAGACCCTACGAGCAGTACTTC.